The subject of this entry is one T cell receptor (beta chain). Its antigen remains unknown. The data are from a study of PD-L1 blockade in urothelial cancer. Study-wide context: Blood was tested 3 weeks (second dose) and 6 weeks into treatment. Blood gave a median around 140,000 T cells.

The CDR3 totals 18 residues. The germline gives CDR1 SGHRS, CDR2 YFSETQ. Trimming removed 0 bases at V and 2 bases at J, with 17 bases between. Sample time point: pretreatment peripheral blood. Between 1 and 8 samples per patient were obtained, pretreatment and on-treatment. The assay was immunoSEQ multiplex PCR, and TCRdb's table has in-frame clones only and misses some. The top ten hold approximately 15% of the sample, which has approximately 48,000 clones, around 88% seen once. Study-level findings and limits: Lower than median blood TCR clonality before treatment predicted better survival.

This clonotype was sampled from a woman aged 55 to 70 with urothelial cancer. The starting material was PBMCs, obtained around atezolizumab (anti-PD-L1) treatment. This chain connects TRBV5-1 to TRBJ1-4, with D unclear. CDR3 region: CASSLDRHPLQTNEKLFF. The CDR3 nucleotides are TGCGCCAGCAGCTTGGATAGACATCCGCTGCAGACTAATGAAAAACTGTTTTTT.